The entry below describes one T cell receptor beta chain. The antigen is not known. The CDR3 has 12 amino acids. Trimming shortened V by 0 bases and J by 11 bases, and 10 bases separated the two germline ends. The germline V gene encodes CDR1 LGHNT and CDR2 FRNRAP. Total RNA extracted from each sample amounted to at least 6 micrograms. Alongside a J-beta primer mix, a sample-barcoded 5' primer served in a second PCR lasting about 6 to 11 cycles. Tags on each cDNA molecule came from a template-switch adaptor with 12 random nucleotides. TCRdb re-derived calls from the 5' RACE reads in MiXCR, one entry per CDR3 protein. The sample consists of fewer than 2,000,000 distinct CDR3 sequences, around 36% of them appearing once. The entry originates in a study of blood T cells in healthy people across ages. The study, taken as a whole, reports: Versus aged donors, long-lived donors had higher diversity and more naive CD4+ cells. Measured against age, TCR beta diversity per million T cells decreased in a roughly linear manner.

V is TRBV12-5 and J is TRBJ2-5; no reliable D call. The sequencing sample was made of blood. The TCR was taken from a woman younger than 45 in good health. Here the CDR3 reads CASGLVANEQYF. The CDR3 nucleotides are TGTGCTAGTGGTTTGGTAGCGAATGAGCAGTACTTC.